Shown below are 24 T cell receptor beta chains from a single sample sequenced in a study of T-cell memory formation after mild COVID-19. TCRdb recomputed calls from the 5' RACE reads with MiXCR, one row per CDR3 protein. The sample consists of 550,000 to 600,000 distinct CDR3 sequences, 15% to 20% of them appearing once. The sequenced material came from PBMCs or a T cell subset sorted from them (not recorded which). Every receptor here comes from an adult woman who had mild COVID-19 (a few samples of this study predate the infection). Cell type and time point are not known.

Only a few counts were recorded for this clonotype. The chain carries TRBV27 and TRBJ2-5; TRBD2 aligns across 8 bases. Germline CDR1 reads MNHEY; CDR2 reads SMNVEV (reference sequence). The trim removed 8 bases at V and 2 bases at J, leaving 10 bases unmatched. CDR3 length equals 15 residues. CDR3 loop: CASGPVAGPQETQYF. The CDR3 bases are TGTGCCAGCGGGCCGGTAGCGGGGCCACAAGAGACCCAGTACTTC.

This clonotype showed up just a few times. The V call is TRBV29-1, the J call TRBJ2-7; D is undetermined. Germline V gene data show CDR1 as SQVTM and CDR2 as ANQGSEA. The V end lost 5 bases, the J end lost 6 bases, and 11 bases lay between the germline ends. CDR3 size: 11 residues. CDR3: CSVPNGFEQYF. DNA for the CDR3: TGCAGCGTTCCAAACGGTTTCGAGCAGTACTTC.

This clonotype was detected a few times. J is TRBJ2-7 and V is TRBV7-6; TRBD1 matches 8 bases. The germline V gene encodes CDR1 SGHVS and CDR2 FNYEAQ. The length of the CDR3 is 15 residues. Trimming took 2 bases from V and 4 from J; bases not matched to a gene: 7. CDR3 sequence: CASSLQAGQEYEQYF. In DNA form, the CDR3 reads TGTGCCAGCAGCTTACAGGCGGGACAGGAATACGAGCAGTACTTC. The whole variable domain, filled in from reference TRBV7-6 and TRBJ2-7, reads GAGVSQSPRYKVTKRGQDVALRCDPISGHVSLYWYRQALGQGPEFLTYFNYEAQQDKSGLPNDRFSAERPEGSISTLTIQRTEQRDSAMYRCASSLQAGQEYEQYFGPGTRLTVT.

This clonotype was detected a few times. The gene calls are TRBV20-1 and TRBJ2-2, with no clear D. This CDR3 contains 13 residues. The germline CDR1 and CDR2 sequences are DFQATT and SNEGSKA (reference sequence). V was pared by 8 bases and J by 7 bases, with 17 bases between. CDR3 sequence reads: CSSQLGSGGELFF. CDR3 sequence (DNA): TGCAGTAGCCAGCTCGGCTCGGGCGGGGAGCTGTTTTTT.

Written as DNA, the CDR3 is TGCGCCAGCAGCCGCCGGGGGGGGCTCCAAGAGACCCAGTACTTC. It encodes CASSRRGGLQETQYF. This chain uses TRBV5-1 with TRBJ2-5; 8 bases align to TRBD2. Germline values: CDR1 SGHRS, CDR2 YFSETQ. Trimming removed 4 bases from V and 1 base from J; junction bases left unmatched: 6. The CDR3 totals 15 residues. Supplemented by reference TRBV5-1 and TRBJ2-5, the full variable domain reads KAGVTQTPRYLIKTRGQQVTLSCSPISGHRSVSWYQQTPGQGLQFLFEYFSETQRNKGNFPGRFSGRQFSNSRSEMNVSTLELGDSALYLCASSRRGGLQETQYFGPGTRLLVL.

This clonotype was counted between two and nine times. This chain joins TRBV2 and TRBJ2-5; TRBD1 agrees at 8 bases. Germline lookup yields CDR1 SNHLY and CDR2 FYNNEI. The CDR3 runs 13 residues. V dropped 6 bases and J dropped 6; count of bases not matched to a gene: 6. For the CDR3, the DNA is TGTGCCAGCAGGCCGGACAGGGAAAAGACCCAGTACTTC. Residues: CASRPDREKTQYF.

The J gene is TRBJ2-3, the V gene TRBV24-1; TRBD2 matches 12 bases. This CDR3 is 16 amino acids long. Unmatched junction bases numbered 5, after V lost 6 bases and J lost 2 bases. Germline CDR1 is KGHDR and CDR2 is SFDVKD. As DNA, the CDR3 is TGTGCCACCAGTCACGGACTAGCGGGGTTCACAGATACGCAGTATTTT. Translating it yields CATSHGLAGFTDTQYF.

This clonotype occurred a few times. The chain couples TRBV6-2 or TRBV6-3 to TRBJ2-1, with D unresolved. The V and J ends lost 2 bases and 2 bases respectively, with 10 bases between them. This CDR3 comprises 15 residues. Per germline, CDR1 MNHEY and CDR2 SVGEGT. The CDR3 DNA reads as TGTGCCAGCAGTTACCTGAGCTACGCCTACAATGAGCAGTTCTTC. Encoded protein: CASSYLSYAYNEQFF.

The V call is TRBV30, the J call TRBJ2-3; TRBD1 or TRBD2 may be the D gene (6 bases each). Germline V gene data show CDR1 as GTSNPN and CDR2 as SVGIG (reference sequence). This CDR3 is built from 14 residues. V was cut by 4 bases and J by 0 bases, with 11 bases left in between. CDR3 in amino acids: CAWNRGLSTDTQYF. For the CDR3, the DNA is TGTGCCTGGAACCGGGGGCTCAGCACAGATACGCAGTATTTT.

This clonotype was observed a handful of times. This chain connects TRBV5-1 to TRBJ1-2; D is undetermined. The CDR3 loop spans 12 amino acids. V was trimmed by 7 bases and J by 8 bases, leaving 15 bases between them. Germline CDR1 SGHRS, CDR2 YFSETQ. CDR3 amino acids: CASGSGTNGYTF. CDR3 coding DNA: TGCGCCAGCGGTTCAGGAACGAACGGCTACACCTTC.

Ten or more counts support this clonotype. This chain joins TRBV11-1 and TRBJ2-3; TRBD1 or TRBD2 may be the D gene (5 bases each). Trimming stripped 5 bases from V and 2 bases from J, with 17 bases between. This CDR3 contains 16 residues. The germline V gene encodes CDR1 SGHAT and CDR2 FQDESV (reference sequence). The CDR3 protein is CASSRMYGTHTDTQYF. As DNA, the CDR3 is TGTGCCAGCAGCCGTATGTACGGGACCCACACAGATACGCAGTATTTT.

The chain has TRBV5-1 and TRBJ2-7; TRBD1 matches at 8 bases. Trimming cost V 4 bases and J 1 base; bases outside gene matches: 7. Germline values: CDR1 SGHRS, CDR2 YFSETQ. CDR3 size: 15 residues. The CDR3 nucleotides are TGCGCCAGCAGCCCCGGGACAGGCCTTTCCTACGAGCAGTACTTC. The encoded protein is CASSPGTGLSYEQYF.

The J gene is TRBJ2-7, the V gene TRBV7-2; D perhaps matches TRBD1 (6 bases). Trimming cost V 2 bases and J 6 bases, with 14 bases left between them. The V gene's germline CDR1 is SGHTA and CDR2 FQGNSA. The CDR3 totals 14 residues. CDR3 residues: CASSLRYREGEQYF. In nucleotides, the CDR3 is TGTGCCAGCAGCTTAAGGTACAGGGAAGGCGAGCAGTACTTC.

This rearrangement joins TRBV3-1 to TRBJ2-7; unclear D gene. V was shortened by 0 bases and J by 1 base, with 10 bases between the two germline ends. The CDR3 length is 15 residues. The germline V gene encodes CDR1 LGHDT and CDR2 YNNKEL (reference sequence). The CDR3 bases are TGTGCCAGCAGCCAAGATGGTTCACTTTCCTACGAGCAGTACTTC. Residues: CASSQDGSLSYEQYF.

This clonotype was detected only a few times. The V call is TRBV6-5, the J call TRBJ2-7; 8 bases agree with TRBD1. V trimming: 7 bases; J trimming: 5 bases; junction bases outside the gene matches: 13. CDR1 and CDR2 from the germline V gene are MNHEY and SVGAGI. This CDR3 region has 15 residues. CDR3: CASKIARAGGDEQYF. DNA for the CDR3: TGTGCCAGCAAGATAGCTCGGGCAGGGGGCGACGAGCAGTACTTC.

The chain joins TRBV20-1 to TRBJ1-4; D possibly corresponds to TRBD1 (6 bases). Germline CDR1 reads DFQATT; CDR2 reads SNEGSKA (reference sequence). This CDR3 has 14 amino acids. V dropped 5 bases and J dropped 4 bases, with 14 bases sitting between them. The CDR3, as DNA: TGCAGTGCTCACCCCGGACAGTTTAATGAAAAACTGTTTTTT. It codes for CSAHPGQFNEKLFF.

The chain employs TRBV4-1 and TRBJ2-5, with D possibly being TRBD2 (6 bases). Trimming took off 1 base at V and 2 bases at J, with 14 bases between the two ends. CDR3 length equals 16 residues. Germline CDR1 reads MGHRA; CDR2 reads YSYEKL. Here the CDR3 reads CASSQGLRGRQETQYF. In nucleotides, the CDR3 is TGCGCCAGCAGCCAAGGATTACGGGGGAGACAAGAGACCCAGTACTTC.

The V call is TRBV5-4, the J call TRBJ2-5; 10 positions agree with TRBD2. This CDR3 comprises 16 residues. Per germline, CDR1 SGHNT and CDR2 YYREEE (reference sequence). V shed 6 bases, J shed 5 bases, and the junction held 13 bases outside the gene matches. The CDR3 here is CASTALEREGLETQYF. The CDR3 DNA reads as TGTGCCAGCACCGCCCTCGAGCGGGAGGGCCTGGAGACCCAGTACTTC.

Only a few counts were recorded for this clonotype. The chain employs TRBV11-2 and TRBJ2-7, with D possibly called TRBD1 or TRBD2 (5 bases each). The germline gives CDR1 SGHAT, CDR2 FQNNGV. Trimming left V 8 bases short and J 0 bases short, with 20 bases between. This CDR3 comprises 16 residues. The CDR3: CASGDGPGRLSYEQYF. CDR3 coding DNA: TGTGCCAGCGGAGATGGGCCGGGACGCCTCTCCTACGAGCAGTACTTC. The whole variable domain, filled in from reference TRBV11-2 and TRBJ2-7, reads EAGVAQSPRYKIIEKRQSVAFWCNPISGHATLYWYQQILGQGPKLLIQFQNNGVVDDSQLPKDRFSAERLKGVDSTLKIQPAKLEDSAVYLCASGDGPGRLSYEQYFGPGTRLTVT.

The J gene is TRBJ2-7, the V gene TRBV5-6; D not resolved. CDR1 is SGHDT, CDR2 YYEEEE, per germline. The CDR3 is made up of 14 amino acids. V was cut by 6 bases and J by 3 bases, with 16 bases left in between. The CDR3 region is CASTTSGRYYEQYF. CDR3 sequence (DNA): TGTGCCAGCACCACATCCGGGCGCTACTACGAGCAGTACTTC. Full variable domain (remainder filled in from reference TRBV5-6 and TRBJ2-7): DAGVTQSPTHLIKTRGQQVTLRCSPKSGHDTVSWYQQALGQGPQFIFQYYEEEERQRGNFPDRFSGHQFPNYSSELNVNALLLGDSALYLCASTTSGRYYEQYFGPGTRLTVT.

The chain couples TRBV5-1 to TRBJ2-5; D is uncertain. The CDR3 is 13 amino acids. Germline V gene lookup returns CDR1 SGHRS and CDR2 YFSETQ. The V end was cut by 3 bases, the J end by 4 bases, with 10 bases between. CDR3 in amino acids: CASSSTIGETQYF. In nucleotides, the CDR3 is TGCGCCAGCAGCTCGACCATAGGAGAGACCCAGTACTTC. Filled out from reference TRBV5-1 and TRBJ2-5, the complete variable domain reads KAGVTQTPRYLIKTRGQQVTLSCSPISGHRSVSWYQQTPGQGLQFLFEYFSETQRNKGNFPGRFSGRQFSNSRSEMNVSTLELGDSALYLCASSSTIGETQYFGPGTRLLVL.

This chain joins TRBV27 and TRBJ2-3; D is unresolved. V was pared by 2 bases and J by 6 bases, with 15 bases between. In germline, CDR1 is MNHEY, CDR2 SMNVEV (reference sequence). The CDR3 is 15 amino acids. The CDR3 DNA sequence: TGTGCCAGCAGTTTACCACCCCCGATCGGGGATACGCAGTATTTT. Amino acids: CASSLPPPIGDTQYF.

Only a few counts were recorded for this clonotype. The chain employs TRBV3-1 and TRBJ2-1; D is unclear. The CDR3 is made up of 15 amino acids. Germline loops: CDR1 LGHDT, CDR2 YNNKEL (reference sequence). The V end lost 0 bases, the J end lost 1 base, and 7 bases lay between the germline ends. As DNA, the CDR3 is TGTGCCAGCAGCCAAGAGGCAGCTTCCTACAATGAGCAGTTCTTC. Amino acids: CASSQEAASYNEQFF.

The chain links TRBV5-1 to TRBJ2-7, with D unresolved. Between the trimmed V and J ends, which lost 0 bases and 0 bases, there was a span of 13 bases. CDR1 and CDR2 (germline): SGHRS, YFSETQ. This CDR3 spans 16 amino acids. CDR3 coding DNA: TGCGCCAGCAGCTTGGGCCCGGGCGTGGGCTCCTACGAGCAGTACTTC. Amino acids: CASSLGPGVGSYEQYF. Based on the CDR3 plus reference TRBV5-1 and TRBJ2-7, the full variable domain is KAGVTQTPRYLIKTRGQQVTLSCSPISGHRSVSWYQQTPGQGLQFLFEYFSETQRNKGNFPGRFSGRQFSNSRSEMNVSTLELGDSALYLCASSLGPGVGSYEQYFGPGTRLTVT.